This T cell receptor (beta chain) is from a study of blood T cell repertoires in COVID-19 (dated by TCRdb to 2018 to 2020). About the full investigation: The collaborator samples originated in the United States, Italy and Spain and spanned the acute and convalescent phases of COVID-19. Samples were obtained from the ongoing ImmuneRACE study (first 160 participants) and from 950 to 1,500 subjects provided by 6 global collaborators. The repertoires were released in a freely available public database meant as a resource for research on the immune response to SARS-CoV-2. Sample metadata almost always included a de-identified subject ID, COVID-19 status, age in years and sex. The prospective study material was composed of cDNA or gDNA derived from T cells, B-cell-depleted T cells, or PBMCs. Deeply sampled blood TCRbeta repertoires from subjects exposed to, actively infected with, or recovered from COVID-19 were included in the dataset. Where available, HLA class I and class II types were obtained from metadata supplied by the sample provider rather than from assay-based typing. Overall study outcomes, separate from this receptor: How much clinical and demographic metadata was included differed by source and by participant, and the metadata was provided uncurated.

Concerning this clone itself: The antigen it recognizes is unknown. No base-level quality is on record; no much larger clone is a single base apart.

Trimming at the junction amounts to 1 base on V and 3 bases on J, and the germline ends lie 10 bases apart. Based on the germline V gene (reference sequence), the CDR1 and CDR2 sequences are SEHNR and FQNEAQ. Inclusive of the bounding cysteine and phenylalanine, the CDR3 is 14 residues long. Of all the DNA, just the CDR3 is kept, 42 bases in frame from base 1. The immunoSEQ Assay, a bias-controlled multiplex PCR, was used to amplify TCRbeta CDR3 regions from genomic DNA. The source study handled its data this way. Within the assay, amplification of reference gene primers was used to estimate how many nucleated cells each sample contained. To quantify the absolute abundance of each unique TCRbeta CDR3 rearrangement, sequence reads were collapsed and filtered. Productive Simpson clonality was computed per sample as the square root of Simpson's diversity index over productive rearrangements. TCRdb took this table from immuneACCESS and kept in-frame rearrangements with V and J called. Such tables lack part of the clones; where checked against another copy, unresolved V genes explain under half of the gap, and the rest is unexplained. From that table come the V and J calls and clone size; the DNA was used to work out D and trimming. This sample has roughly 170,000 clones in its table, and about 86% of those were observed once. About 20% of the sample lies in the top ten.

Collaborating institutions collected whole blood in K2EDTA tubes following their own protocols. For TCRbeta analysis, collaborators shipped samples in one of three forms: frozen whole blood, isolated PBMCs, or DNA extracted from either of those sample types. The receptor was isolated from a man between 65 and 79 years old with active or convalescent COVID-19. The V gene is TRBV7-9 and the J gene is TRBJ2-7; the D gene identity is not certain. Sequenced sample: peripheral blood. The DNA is TGTGCCAGCAGCTTAGGGAGCGTGGGCTACGAGCAGTACTTC. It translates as CASSLGSVGYEQYF.